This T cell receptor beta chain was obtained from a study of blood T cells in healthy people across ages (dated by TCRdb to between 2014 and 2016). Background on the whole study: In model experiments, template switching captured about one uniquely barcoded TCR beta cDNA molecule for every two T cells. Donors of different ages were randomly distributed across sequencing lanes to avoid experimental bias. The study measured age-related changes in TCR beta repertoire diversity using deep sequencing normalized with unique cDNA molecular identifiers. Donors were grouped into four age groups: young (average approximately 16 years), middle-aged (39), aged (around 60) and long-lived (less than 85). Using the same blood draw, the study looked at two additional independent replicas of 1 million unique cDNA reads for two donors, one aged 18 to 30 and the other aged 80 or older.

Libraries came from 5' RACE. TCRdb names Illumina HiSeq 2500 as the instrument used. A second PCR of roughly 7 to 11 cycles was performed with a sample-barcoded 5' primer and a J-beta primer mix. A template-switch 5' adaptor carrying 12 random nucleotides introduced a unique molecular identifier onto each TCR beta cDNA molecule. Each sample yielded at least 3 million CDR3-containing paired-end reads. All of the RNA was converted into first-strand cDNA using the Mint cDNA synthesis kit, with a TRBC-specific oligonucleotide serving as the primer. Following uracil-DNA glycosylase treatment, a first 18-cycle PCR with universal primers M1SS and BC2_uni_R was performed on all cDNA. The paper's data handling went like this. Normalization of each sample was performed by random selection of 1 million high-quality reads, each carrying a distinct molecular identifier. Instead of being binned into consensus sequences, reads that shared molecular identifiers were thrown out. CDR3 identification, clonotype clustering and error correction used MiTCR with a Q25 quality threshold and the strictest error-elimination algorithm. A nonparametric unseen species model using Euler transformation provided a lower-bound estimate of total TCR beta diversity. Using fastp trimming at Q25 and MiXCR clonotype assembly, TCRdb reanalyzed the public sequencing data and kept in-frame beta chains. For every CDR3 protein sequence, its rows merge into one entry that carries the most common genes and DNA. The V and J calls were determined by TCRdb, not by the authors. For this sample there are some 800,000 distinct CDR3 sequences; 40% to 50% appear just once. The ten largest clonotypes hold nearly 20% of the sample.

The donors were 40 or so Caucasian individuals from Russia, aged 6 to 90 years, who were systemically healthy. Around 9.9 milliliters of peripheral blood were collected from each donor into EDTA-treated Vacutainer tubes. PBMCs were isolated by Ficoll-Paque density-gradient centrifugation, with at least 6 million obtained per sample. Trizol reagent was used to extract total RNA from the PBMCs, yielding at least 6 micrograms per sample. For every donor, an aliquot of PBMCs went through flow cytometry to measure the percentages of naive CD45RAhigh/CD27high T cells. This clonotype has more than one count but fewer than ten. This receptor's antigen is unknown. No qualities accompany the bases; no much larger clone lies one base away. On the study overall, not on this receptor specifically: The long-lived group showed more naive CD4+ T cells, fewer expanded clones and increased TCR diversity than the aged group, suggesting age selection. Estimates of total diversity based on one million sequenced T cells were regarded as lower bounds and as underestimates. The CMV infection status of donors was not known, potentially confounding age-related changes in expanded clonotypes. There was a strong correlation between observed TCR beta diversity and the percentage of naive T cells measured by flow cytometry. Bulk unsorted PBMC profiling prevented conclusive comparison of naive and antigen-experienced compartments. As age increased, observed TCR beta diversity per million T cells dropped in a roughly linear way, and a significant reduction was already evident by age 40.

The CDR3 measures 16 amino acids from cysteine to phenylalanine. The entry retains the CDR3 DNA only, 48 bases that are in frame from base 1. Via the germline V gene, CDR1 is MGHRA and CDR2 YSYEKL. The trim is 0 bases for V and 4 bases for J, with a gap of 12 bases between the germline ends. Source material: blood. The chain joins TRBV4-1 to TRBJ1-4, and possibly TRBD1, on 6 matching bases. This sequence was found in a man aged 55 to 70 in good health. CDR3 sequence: CASSQDGQFINEKLFF. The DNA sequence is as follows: TGCGCCAGCAGCCAAGACGGACAGTTCATTAATGAAAAACTGTTTTTT.